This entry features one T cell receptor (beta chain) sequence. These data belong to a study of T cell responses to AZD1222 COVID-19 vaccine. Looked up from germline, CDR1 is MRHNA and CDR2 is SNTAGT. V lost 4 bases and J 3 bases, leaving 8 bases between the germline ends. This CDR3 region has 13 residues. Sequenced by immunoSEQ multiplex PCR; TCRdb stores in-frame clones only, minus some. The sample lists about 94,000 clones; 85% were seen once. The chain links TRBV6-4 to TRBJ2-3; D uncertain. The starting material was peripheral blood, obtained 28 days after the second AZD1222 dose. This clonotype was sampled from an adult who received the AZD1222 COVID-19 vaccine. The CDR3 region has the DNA TGTGCCAGCAGTGTTACCCGGACAGATACGCAGTATTTT. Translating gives CASSVTRTDTQYF.